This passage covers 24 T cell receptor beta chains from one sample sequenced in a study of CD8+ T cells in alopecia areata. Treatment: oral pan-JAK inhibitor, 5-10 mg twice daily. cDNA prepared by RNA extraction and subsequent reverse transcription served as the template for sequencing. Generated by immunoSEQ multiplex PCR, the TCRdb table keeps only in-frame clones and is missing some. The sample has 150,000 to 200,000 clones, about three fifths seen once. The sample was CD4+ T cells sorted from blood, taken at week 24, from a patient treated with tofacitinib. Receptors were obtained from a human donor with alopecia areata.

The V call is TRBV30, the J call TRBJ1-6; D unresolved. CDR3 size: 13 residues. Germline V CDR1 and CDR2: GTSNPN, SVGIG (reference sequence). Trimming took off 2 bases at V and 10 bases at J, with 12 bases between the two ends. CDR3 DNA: TGTGCCTGGAGTCGGGGTGTAGGCTCACCCCTCCACTTT. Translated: CAWSRGVGSPLHF.

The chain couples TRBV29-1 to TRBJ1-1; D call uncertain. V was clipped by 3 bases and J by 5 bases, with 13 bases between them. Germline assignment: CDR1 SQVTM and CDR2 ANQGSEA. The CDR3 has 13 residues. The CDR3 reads CSVEKTKGTEAFF. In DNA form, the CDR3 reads TGCAGCGTTGAGAAGACGAAAGGGACTGAAGCTTTCTTT.

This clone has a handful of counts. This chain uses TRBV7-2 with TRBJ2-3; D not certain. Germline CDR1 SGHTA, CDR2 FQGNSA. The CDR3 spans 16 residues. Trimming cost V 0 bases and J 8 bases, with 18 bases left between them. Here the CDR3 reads CASSLADSPNLGTQYF. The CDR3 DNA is TGTGCCAGCAGCTTAGCAGATTCTCCAAATCTGGGTACGCAGTATTTT.

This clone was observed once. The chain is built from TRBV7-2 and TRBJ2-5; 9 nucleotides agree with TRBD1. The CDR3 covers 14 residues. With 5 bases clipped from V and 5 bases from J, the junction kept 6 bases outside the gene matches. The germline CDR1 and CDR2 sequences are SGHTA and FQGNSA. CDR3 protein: CASSPTGGRETQYF. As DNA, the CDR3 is TGTGCCAGCAGCCCCACAGGGGGCCGGGAGACCCAGTACTTC.

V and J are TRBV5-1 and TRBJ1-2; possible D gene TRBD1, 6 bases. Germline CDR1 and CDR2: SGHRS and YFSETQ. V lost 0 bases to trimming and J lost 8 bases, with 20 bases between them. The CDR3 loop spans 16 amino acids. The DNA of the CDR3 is TGCGCCAGCAGCTTGGGACACGCCGGGGGCCCCCCGGGCTACACCTTC. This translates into CASSLGHAGGPPGYTF.

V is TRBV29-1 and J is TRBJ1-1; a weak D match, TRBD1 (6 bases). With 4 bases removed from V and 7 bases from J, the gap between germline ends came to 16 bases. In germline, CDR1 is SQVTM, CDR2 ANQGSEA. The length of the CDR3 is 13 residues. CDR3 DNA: TGCAGCGTTGGCCCCGGGCTCAGGGGTGAAGCTTTCTTT. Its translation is CSVGPGLRGEAFF.

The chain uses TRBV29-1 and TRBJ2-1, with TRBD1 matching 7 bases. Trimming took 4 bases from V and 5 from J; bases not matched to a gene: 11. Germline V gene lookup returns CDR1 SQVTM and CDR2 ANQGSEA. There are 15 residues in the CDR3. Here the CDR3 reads CSVGPMGQFDNEQFF. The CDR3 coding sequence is TGCAGCGTTGGCCCGATGGGACAGTTCGACAATGAGCAGTTCTTC.

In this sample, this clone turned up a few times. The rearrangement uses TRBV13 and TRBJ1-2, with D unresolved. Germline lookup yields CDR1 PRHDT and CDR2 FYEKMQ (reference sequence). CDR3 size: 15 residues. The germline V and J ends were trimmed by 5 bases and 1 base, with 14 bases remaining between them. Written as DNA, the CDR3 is TGTGCCAGCAGCACGCCTGGGGTTGGTAACTATGGCTACACCTTC. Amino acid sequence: CASSTPGVGNYGYTF.

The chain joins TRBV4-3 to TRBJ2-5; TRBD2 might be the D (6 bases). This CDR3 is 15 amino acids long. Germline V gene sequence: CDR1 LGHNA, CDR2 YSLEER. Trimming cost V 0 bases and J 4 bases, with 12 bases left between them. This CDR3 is CASSQESHGGETQYF. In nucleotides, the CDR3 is TGCGCCAGCAGCCAAGAGAGTCACGGGGGAGAGACCCAGTACTTC.

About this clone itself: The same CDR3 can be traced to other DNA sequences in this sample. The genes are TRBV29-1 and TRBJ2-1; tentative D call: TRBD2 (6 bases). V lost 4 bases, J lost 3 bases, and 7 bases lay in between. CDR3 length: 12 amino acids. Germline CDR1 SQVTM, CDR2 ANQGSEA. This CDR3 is CSVGLDYNEQFF. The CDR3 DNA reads TGCAGCGTTGGACTAGACTACAATGAGCAGTTCTTC.

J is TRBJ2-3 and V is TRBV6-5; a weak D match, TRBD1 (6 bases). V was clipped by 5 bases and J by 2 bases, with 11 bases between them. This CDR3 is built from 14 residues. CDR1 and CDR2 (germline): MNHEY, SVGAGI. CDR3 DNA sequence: TGTGCCAGCAGTCCAGGGGATTCCACAGATACGCAGTATTTT. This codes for CASSPGDSTDTQYF.

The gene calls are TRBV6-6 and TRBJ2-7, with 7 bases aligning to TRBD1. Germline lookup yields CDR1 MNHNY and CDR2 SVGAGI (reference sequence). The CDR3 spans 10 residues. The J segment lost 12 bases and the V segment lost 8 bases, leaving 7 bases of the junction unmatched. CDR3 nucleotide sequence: TGTGCCAGCCGACAGGGCGGTTGGTACTTC. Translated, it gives CASRQGGWYF.

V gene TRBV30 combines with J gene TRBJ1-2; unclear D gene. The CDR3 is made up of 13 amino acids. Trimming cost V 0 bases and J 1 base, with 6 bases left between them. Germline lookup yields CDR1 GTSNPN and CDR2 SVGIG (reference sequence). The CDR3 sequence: CAWSVRYNYGYTF. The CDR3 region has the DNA TGTGCCTGGAGTGTACGGTATAACTATGGCTACACCTTC.

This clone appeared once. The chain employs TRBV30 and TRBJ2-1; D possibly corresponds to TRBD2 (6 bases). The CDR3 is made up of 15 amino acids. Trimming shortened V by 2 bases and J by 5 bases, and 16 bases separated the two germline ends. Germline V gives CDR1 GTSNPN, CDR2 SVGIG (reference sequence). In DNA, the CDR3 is TGTGCCTGGAGTCCCCCGACTAGTCTGAACAATGAGCAGTTCTTC. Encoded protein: CAWSPPTSLNNEQFF.

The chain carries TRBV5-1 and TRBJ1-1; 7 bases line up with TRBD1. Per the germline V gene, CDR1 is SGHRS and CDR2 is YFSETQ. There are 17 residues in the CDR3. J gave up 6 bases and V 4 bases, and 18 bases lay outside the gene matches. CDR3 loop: CASSPRQGSLVVAEAFF. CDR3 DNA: TGCGCCAGCAGCCCCCGACAGGGAAGTTTGGTTGTCGCTGAAGCTTTCTTT.

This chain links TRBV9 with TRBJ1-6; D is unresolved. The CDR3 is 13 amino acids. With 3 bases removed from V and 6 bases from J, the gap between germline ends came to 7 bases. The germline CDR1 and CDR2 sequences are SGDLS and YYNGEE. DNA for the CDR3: TGTGCCAGCAGCGAGGCTCCTAATTCACCCCTCCACTTT. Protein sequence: CASSEAPNSPLHF.

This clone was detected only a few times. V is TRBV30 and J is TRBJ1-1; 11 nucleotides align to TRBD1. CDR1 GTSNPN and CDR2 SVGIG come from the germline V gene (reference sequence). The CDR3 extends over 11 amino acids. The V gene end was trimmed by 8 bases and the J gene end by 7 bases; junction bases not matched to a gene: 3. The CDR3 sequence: CAGQGAVEAFF. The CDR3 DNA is TGTGCCGGACAGGGGGCAGTTGAAGCTTTCTTT.

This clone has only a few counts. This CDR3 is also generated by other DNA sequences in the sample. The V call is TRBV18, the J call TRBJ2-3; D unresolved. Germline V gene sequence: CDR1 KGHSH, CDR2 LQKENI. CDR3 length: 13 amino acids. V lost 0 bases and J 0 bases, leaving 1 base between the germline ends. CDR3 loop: CASSPPSTDTQYF. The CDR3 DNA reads TGTGCCAGCTCACCACCTAGCACAGATACGCAGTATTTT.

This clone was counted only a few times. The CDR3 nucleotides read TGCAGCGCAAGCCAGGGGAGGAATGAGCAGTTCTTC. Translating gives CSASQGRNEQFF. The chain couples TRBV29-1 to TRBJ2-1; possibly TRBD1 or TRBD2 for D (6 bases each). This CDR3 is 12 amino acids long. In germline, CDR1 is SQVTM, CDR2 ANQGSEA. V lost 7 bases and J 7 bases, leaving 14 bases between the germline ends.

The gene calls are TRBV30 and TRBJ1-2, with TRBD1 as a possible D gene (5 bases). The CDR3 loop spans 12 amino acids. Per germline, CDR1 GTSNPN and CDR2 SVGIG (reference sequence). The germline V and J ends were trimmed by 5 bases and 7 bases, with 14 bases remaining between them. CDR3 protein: CAWERTGAGYTF. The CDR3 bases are TGTGCCTGGGAACGTACCGGGGCTGGCTACACCTTC.

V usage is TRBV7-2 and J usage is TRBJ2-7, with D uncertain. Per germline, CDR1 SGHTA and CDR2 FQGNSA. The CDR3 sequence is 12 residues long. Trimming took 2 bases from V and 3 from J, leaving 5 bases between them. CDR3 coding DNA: TGTGCCAGCAGCTTATTAGGCTACGAGCAGTACTTC. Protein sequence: CASSLLGYEQYF.

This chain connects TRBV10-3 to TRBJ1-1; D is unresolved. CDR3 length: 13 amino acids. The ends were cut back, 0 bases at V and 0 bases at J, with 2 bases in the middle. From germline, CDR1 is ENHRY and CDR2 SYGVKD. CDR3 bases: TGTGCCATCAGTGAGTCTTTGAACACTGAAGCTTTCTTT. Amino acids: CAISESLNTEAFF.

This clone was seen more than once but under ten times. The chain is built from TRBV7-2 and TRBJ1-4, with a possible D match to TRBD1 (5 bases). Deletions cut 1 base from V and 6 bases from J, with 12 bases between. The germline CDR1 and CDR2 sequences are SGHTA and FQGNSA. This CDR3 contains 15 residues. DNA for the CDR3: TGTGCCAGCAGCTTAGGGGGACGGGGACATGAAAAACTGTTTTTT. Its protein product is CASSLGGRGHEKLFF.

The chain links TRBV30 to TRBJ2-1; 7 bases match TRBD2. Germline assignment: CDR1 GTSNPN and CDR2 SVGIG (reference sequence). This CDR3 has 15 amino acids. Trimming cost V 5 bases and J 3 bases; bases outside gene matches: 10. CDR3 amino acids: CAWRNPGGIYNEQFF. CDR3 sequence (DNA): TGTGCCTGGCGAAACCCCGGGGGGATCTACAATGAGCAGTTCTTC.